This entry is about one T cell receptor beta chain. The data originate from a study of blood T cells in healthy people across ages. Combining a sample-barcoded 5' primer with a J-beta primer mix, a second PCR ran for about 7 to 11 cycles. TCRdb independently ran MiXCR on the 5' RACE reads; one entry per CDR3 protein. The sample has hundreds of thousands of distinct CDR3 sequences, roughly 25% seen once. These data also featured in a second study, about T cells of mothers and their children. From that second work: Per 15 ul, 1.5 ug of RNA was used, with all extracted RNA going into cDNA synthesis. Added by the second PCR's M1S primer were sample barcodes and 2-4 random nucleotides.

The clonotype originates from a boy between 10 and 17 years old in good health. Material for sequencing was blood.

CDR3 sequence reads: CATSDPRAGGYEQYF. CDR3 DNA: TGTGCCACCAGTGACCCAAGAGCGGGAGGATACGAGCAGTACTTC. The chain carries TRBV24-1 and TRBJ2-7; TRBD2 agrees at 9 bases. Per the germline V gene, CDR1 is KGHDR and CDR2 is SFDVKD. The CDR3 length is 15 residues. V lost 4 bases and J lost 4; bases outside the gene matches: 7.